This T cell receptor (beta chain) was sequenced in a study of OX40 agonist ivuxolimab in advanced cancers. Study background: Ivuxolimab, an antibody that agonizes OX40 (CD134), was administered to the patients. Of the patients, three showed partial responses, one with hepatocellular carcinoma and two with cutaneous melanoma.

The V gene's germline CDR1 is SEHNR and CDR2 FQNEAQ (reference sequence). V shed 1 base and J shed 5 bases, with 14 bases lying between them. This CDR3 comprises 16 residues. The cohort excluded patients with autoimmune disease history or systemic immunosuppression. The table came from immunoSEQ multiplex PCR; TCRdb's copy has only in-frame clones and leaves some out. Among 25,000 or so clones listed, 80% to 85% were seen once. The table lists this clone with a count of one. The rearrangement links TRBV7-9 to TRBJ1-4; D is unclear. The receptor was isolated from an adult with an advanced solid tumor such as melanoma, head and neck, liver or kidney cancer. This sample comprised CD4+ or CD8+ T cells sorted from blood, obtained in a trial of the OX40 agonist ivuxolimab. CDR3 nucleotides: TGTGCCAGCAGCTTAGGGGCCGAGGAACCAAATGAAAAACTGTTTTTT. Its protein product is CASSLGAEEPNEKLFF.